The source of this T cell receptor (beta chain) is a study of beta chain features in type 1 diabetes. Study-wide points: Insertions at VDJ junctions were less frequent in type 1 diabetes patients. These patients also deleted more nucleotides at the same junctions.

Regarding this clone: Its specificity is not known.

Heparinised blood was drawn once per donor, averaging around 120 mL. The whole isolated RNA underwent reverse transcription, so sequencing captured expressed TCRB transcripts. Clones were sequenced by immunoSEQ multiplex PCR, and TCRdb holds only the in-frame ones, with some missing. The sample has about 250,000 clones; 12% to 15% are singletons. The sample was naive CD4+ T cells from blood. The TCR sequence derives from a woman aged 40 to 50 in good health.

Here the CDR3 DNA reads TGTGCCAGCAGCTTAGCCAGCGGGGGGACAGATACGCAGTATTTT. Its protein is CASSLASGGTDTQYF. V and J are TRBV7-9 and TRBJ2-3, with 9 positions matching TRBD2. The CDR3 has 15 amino acids. V shed 0 bases, J shed 3 bases, and the junction held 1 base outside the gene matches. In germline, CDR1 is SEHNR, CDR2 FQNEAQ (reference sequence).